Below, 5 T cell receptor beta chains from the same sample are listed, as sequenced in a study of cytomegalovirus exposure and HLA in healthy donors. PCR primers comprised 60 Vbeta and 13 Jbeta primers. The protocol was immunoSEQ multiplex PCR, while the TCRdb copy is restricted to in-frame clones and leaves out a portion. This table has about 130,000 clones, about 78% appearing once. The sample consisted of PBMCs. The receptors originated from a female donor in good health and CMV-seronegative.

This chain connects TRBV19 to TRBJ1-2; possible D gene TRBD1, 6 bases. The CDR3 contains 16 residues. CDR1 is LNHDA and CDR2 is SQIVND in the germline V gene (reference sequence). V lost 5 bases to trimming and J lost 3 bases, with 19 bases between them. This CDR3 reads CASSSYRTGLDYGYTF. CDR3 coding DNA: TGTGCCAGTAGTTCATACCGTACAGGGCTCGACTATGGCTACACCTTC.

Notes on this clone: The sample contains more than one DNA sequence encoding this CDR3. The rearrangement joins TRBV6-5 to TRBJ2-7, with 7 bases identical to TRBD2. V shed 5 bases, J shed 0 bases, and the junction held 7 bases outside the gene matches. CDR1 and CDR2 from the germline V gene are MNHEY and SVGAGI. The CDR3 covers 15 residues. In DNA form, the CDR3 reads TGTGCCAGCAGTCCCGGCGGGGGTGACTCCTACGAGCAGTACTTC. Translating gives CASSPGGGDSYEQYF.

The V call is TRBV13, the J call TRBJ1-1; 7 bases align to TRBD1. The J segment lost 3 bases and the V segment lost 8 bases, leaving 9 bases of the junction unmatched. This CDR3 region has 14 residues. CDR1 and CDR2 from the germline V gene are PRHDT and FYEKMQ (reference sequence). Written as DNA, the CDR3 is TGTGCCAGCGCCATCACAGGGGTGGACACTGAAGCTTTCTTT. Translating it yields CASAITGVDTEAFF.

This chain connects TRBV9 to TRBJ1-2; D unresolved. The CDR3 is made up of 13 amino acids. Per germline, CDR1 SGDLS and CDR2 YYNGEE. Trimming removed 0 bases at V and 2 bases at J, with 5 bases between. Written as DNA, the CDR3 is TGTGCCAGCAGCGTAGCAGTAAACTATGGCTACACCTTC. This gives the protein CASSVAVNYGYTF.

The rearrangement joins TRBV7-9 to TRBJ1-3; 8 bases align to TRBD1. Trimming removed 5 bases from V and 2 bases from J; junction bases left unmatched: 2. The CDR3 runs to 14 residues. Germline V CDR1 and CDR2: SEHNR, FQNEAQ (reference sequence). The CDR3 DNA sequence: TGTGCCAGCAGCACGGACAGGGCTGGAAACACCATATATTTT. Residues: CASSTDRAGNTIYF.